The 20 T cell receptor beta chains in this list originate from one sample, sequenced in a study of blood T cells in healthy people across ages. Next came a second PCR, run for about 7 to 12 cycles, which used a sample-barcoded 5' primer along with a J-beta primer mix. MiXCR, applied by TCRdb to the 5' RACE reads, yields one record per CDR3 protein. The table records some 940,000 distinct CDR3 sequences, roughly 29% of them present only once. These data also formed part of another study, on T cells of mothers and their children.

The sample was blood. These receptors were collected from a middle-aged woman in good health.

This clonotype was seen more than once but under ten times. The chain is built from TRBV28 and TRBJ2-7; a weak D match, TRBD1 (5 bases). V was cut by 3 bases and J by 2 bases, with 20 bases left in between. This CDR3 has 17 residues. Germline CDR1 and CDR2: MDHEN and SYDVKM. The CDR3 here is CASSLILGLQAPYEQYF. For the CDR3, the DNA is TGTGCCAGCAGTTTGATCCTCGGTCTACAGGCTCCCTACGAGCAGTACTTC. The complete variable domain, with remaining parts taken from reference TRBV28 and TRBJ2-7, reads DVKVTQSSRYLVKRTGEKVFLECVQDMDHENMFWYRQDPGLGLRLIYFSYDVKMKEKGDIPEGYSVSREKKERFSLILESASTNQTSMYLCASSLILGLQAPYEQYFGPGTRLTVT.

This clonotype was seen repeatedly, ten times or more. The V call is TRBV27, the J call TRBJ1-6; maybe TRBD1 (5 bases). The CDR3 runs to 16 residues. V dropped 2 bases and J dropped 4 bases, with 12 bases sitting between them. Germline values: CDR1 MNHEY, CDR2 SMNVEV (reference sequence). The CDR3: CASSLMGGPYNSPLHF. For the CDR3, the DNA is TGTGCCAGCAGTTTAATGGGGGGTCCGTATAATTCACCCCTCCACTTT.

Worth noting for this clonotype: Given a much more abundant clone one base away, this may be a read error. The gene calls are TRBV6-1 and TRBJ2-5; 7 positions agree with TRBD1. The CDR3 runs to 14 residues. Germline-derived CDR1 and CDR2 are MNHNS and SASEGT. Trimming removed 4 bases from V and 4 bases from J; junction bases left unmatched: 6. The CDR3 is CASSVQGPGETQYF. The DNA of the CDR3 is TGTGCCAGCAGTGTACAGGGGCCGGGAGAGACCCAGTACTTC.

The rearrangement links TRBV28 to TRBJ1-3; D possibly corresponds to TRBD1 (5 bases). The CDR3 runs to 15 residues. The V end was cut by 5 bases, the J end by 9 bases, with 20 bases between. Germline V lookup: CDR1 MDHEN, CDR2 SYDVKM. CDR3: CASSPSSGRRTTIYF. CDR3 DNA: TGTGCCAGCAGTCCATCATCGGGACGCCGCACCACCATATATTTT.

V gene TRBV7-8 combines with J gene TRBJ2-1, with unresolved D. Germline CDR1 SGHVS, CDR2 FQNEAQ. This CDR3 comprises 17 residues. Trimming pared 2 bases from V and 1 base from J, leaving 15 bases between. DNA of the CDR3: TGTGCCAGCAGCTTAAGGGCCCCATACGAGTCCTACAATGAGCAGTTCTTC. Its translation: CASSLRAPYESYNEQFF.

The V call is TRBV9, the J call TRBJ2-1; the D is unclear. The germline V and J ends were trimmed by 0 bases and 4 bases, with 11 bases remaining between them. The CDR3 has 15 residues. Germline-derived CDR1 and CDR2 are SGDLS and YYNGEE. The CDR3 DNA is TGTGCCAGCAGCGTAGGAGACCAGCCTTACAATGAGCAGTTCTTC. Translating it yields CASSVGDQPYNEQFF. The entire variable domain, with the rest obtained from reference TRBV9 and TRBJ2-1, is as follows: DSGVTQTPKHLITATGQRVTLRCSPRSGDLSVYWYQQSLDQGLQFLIQYYNGEERAKGNILERFSAQQFPDLHSELNLSSLELGDSALYFCASSVGDQPYNEQFFGPGTRLTVL.

To note about this clonotype: A much larger clone differs from this one at a single base, so this may be a read error. The CDR3 spells CSYRGSPSGNNEQYF. The CDR3 DNA sequence: TGCAGTTATCGTGGGTCTCCCAGTGGGAATAATGAGCAGTACTTC. The chain couples TRBV29-1 to TRBJ2-4; D uncertain. CDR1 SQVTM and CDR2 ANQGSEA come from the germline V gene. The CDR3 has 15 amino acids.

This clonotype occurred a few times. This chain joins TRBV7-6 and TRBJ1-1; D possibly corresponds to TRBD1 (5 bases). Trimming took off 0 bases at V and 7 bases at J, with 15 bases between the two ends. There are 15 residues in the CDR3. Germline values: CDR1 SGHVS, CDR2 FNYEAQ. CDR3 in amino acids: CASSLAGSTGGEAFF. The DNA of the CDR3 is TGTGCCAGCAGCTTAGCGGGTAGTACGGGGGGTGAAGCTTTCTTT. Using reference TRBV7-6 and TRBJ1-1 for the parts outside the CDR3, the full variable domain is GAGVSQSPRYKVTKRGQDVALRCDPISGHVSLYWYRQALGQGPEFLTYFNYEAQQDKSGLPNDRFSAERPEGSISTLTIQRTEQRDSAMYRCASSLAGSTGGEAFFGQGTRLTVV.

This chain uses TRBV20-1 with TRBJ1-1; the D gene is possibly TRBD1 (5 bases). The length of the CDR3 is 14 residues. Trimming took off 5 bases at V and 1 base at J, with 14 bases between the two ends. CDR1 DFQATT and CDR2 SNEGSKA come from the germline V gene (reference sequence). CDR3 DNA: TGCAGTGCTCCTAGCCGGGGGAGGAACACTGAAGCTTTCTTT. Amino acid sequence: CSAPSRGRNTEAFF.

The V gene is TRBV12-3 or TRBV12-4, the J gene TRBJ1-6; D not resolved. There are 13 residues in the CDR3. Trimming removed 5 bases from V and 8 bases from J, with 10 bases in between. CDR3 amino acids: CASSLEVHSPLHF. As DNA, the CDR3 is TGTGCCAGCAGTCTGGAGGTTCATTCACCCCTCCACTTT.

In its sample, this clonotype was seen a few times. This chain connects TRBV2 to TRBJ1-2; D not resolved. CDR1 and CDR2 from the germline V gene are SNHLY and FYNNEI. V was shortened by 8 bases and J by 3 bases, with 10 bases between the two germline ends. The CDR3 extends over 12 amino acids. The CDR3 loop reads CASRPLDYGYTF. As DNA, the CDR3 is TGTGCCAGCCGACCGCTTGACTATGGCTACACCTTC.

This clonotype has a single count. CDR3 in amino acids: CTSSLVLGGGNNEQFF. The CDR3 coding sequence is TGTACCAGCAGCTTAGTCCTTGGCGGGGGCAACAATGAGCAGTTCTTC. This chain uses TRBV7-2 with TRBJ2-1; tentative D call: TRBD2 (7 bases). The CDR3 is 16 amino acids. In germline, CDR1 is SGHTA, CDR2 FQGNSA. Trimming stripped 1 base from V and 5 bases from J, with 15 bases between.

This clonotype was detected ten times or more. The V gene is TRBV20-1, the J gene TRBJ2-1; 9 positions agree with TRBD2. The CDR3 runs 15 residues. V dropped 0 bases and J dropped 7; count of bases not matched to a gene: 7. The germline V gene has CDR1 DFQATT and CDR2 SNEGSKA (reference sequence). The CDR3: CSAREQRGAGNEQFF. The DNA of the CDR3 is TGCAGTGCTAGAGAACAGCGGGGGGCCGGGAATGAGCAGTTCTTC.

The table lists this clonotype with a few counts. The chain uses TRBV7-3 and TRBJ1-1; D is unresolved. The CDR3 contains 13 residues. Germline CDR1 and CDR2: SGHTA and FQGTGA. Trimming cost V 0 bases and J 6 bases, with 8 bases left between them. The CDR3 reads CASSLTTIAEAFF. For the CDR3, the DNA is TGTGCCAGCAGCTTAACGACTATCGCTGAAGCTTTCTTT.

In this sample, this clonotype turned up a few times. The rearrangement links TRBV3-1 to TRBJ1-5; 9 bases fit TRBD1. The CDR3 contains 15 residues. The V gene end was trimmed by 4 bases and the J gene end by 7 bases; junction bases not matched to a gene: 8. Germline lookup yields CDR1 LGHDT and CDR2 YNNKEL (reference sequence). For the CDR3, the DNA is TGTGCCAGCAGCCCACAGGGGGCACAGGGACAGCCCCAGCATTTT. Translation: CASSPQGAQGQPQHF.

The rearrangement links TRBV19 to TRBJ1-1; weak D call: TRBD1 (5 bases). Germline-derived CDR1 and CDR2 are LNHDA and SQIVND (reference sequence). This CDR3 has 13 amino acids. The V gene lost 8 bases and the J gene lost 1 base, with 11 bases spanning the gap. In DNA, the CDR3 is TGTGCCAGTTTCAGGACACAGAACACTGAAGCTTTCTTT. Amino acids: CASFRTQNTEAFF.

The chain is built from TRBV12-3 or TRBV12-4 and TRBJ1-3; D gene ambiguous. The length of the CDR3 is 14 residues. Trimming left V 4 bases short and J 2 bases short, with 9 bases between. The CDR3 sequence: CASSWYQTGNTIYF. In DNA form, the CDR3 reads TGTGCCAGCAGTTGGTACCAGACTGGAAACACCATATATTTT.

Points on this clonotype: Since a much larger clone is just one base distant, this may be a read error. The chain recombines TRBV30 with TRBJ1-5; D perhaps matches TRBD1 (6 bases). The V end was cut by 4 bases, the J end by 4 bases, with 11 bases between. The CDR3 totals 13 residues. The germline gives CDR1 GTSNPN, CDR2 SVGIG (reference sequence). The CDR3 loop is CAWTTGRNQPQHF. The CDR3 nucleotides are TGTGCCTGGACGACAGGCAGGAATCAGCCCCAGCATTTT.

To note about this clonotype: A junction boundary mismatches the germline segment, possibly from a read error. The chain is built from TRBV28 and TRBJ2-1; 7 positions match TRBD2. Germline lookup yields CDR1 MDHEN and CDR2 SYDVKM. The CDR3 contains 17 residues. Here the CDR3 reads CAGSPSTRTSRGSEQFF. The CDR3 coding sequence is TGTGCCGGCAGTCCATCGACCCGGACTAGTCGGGGTAGTGAGCAGTTCTTC.

In this sample, this clonotype turned up a few times. The rearrangement joins TRBV11-2 to TRBJ2-6, with a tentative D call TRBD1 (6 bases). CDR3 length: 19 residues. The germline V gene encodes CDR1 SGHAT and CDR2 FQNNGV. The V end was cut by 5 bases, the J end by 2 bases, with 22 bases between. This CDR3 is CASSRITPGVLTGANVLTF. CDR3 sequence (DNA): TGTGCCAGCAGCCGCATAACTCCAGGGGTGCTAACTGGGGCCAACGTCCTGACTTTC.